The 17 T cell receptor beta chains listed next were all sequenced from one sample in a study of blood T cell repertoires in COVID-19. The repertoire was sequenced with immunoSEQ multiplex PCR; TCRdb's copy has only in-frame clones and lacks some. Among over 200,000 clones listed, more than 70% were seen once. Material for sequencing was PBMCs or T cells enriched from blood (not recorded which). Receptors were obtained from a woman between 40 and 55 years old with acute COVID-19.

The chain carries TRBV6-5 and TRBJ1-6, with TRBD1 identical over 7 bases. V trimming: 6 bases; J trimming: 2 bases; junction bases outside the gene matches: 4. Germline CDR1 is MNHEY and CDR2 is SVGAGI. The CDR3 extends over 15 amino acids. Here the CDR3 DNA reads TGTGCCAGCAGACCAGACAGGGCCTATAATTCACCCCTCCACTTT. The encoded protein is CASRPDRAYNSPLHF.

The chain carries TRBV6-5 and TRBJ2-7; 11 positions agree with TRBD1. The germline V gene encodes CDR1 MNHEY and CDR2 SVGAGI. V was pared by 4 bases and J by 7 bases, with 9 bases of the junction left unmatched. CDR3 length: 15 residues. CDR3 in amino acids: CASSLNGQGAGEQYF. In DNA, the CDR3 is TGTGCCAGCAGTTTAAACGGACAGGGGGCGGGGGAGCAGTACTTC.

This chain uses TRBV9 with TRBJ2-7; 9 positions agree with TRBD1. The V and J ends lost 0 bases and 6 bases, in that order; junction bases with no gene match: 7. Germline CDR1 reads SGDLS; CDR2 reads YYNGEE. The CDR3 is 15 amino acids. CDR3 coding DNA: TGTGCCAGCAGCGTAGCCGGGGACAGGGACCGCGAGCAGTACTTC. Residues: CASSVAGDRDREQYF. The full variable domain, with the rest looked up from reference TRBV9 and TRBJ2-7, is DSGVTQTPKHLITATGQRVTLRCSPRSGDLSVYWYQQSLDQGLQFLIQYYNGEERAKGNILERFSAQQFPDLHSELNLSSLELGDSALYFCASSVAGDRDREQYFGPGTRLTVT.

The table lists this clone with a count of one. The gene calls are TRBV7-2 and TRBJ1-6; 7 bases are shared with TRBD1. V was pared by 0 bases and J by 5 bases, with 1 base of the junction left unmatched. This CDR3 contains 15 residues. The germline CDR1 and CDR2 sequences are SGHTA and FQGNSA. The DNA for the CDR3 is TGTGCCAGCAGCTTAGCGGGACAGAATAATTCACCCCTCCACTTT. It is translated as CASSLAGQNNSPLHF.

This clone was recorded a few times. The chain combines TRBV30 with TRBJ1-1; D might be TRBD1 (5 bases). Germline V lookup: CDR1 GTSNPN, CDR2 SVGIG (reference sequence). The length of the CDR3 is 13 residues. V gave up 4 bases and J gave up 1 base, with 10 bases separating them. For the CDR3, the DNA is TGTGCCTGGACCTCGACAGCGAACACTGAAGCTTTCTTT. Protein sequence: CAWTSTANTEAFF.

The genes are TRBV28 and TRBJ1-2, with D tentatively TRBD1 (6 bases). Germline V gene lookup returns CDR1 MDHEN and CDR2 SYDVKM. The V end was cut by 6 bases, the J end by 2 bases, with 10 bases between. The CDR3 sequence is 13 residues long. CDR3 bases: TGTGCCAGCAGGGCCGGGACAAACTATGGCTACACCTTC. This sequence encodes CASRAGTNYGYTF.

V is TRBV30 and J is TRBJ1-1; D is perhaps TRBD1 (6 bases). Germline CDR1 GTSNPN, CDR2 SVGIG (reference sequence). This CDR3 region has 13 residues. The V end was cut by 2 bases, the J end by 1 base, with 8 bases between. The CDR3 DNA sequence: TGTGCCTGGAGTAAACAGGGGAACACTGAAGCTTTCTTT. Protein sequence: CAWSKQGNTEAFF.

This chain's CDR3 is CASSQDPAGYGYTF. As DNA, the CDR3 is TGTGCCAGCAGCCAAGACCCCGCAGGGTATGGCTACACCTTC. The chain is built from TRBV3-1 (or the pseudogene TRBV3-2) and TRBJ1-2, with TRBD1 as a possible D gene (5 bases). The CDR3 totals 14 residues. Germline-derived CDR1 and CDR2 are LGHDT and YNNKEL (reference sequence). The V end was cut by 0 bases, the J end by 5 bases, with 10 bases between.

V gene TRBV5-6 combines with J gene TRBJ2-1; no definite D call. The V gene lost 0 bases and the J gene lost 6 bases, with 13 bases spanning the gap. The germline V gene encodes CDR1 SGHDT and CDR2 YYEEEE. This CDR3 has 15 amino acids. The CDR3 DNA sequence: TGTGCCAGCAGCTTGGAGGTACGCCGGAGCAATGAGCAGTTCTTC. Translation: CASSLEVRRSNEQFF.

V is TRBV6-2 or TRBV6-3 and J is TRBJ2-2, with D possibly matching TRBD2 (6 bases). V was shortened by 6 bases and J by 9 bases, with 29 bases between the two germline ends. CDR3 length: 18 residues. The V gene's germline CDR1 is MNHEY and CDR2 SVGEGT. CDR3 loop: CASSTEGLPRRRVRELFF. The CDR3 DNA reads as TGTGCCAGCAGCACCGAGGGACTTCCCCGGCGCAGAGTCCGGGAGCTGTTTTTT.

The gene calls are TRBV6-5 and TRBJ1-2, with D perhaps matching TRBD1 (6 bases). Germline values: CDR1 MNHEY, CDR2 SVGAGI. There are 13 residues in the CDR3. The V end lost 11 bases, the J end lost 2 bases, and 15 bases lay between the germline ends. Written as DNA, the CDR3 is TGTGCCGTCCGGGACACTAGAAACTATGGCTACACCTTC. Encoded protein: CAVRDTRNYGYTF.

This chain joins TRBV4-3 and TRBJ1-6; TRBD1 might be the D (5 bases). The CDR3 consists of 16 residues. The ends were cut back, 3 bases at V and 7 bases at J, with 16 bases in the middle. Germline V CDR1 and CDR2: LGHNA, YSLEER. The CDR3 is CASSHPHGGDNSPLHF. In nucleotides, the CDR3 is TGCGCCAGCAGCCACCCCCACGGAGGGGACAATTCACCCCTCCACTTT.

CDR3 sequence (DNA): TGTGCCACCAGCAGGAGGACAGGGTACTTTGAAGCTTTCTTT. The encoded protein is CATSRRTGYFEAFF. This rearrangement joins TRBV15 to TRBJ1-1; TRBD1 matches 8 bases. Germline V gene lookup returns CDR1 LNHNV and CDR2 YYDKDF (reference sequence). The CDR3 has 14 amino acids. Losses at the gene ends were 3 bases for V and 7 bases for J; bases not matched to a gene: 7.

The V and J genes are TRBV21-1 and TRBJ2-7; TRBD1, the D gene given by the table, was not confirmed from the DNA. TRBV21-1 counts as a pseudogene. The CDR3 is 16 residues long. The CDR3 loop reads CASSKVEEETDYEQYF. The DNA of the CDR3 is TGTGCCAGCAGCAAAGTAGAAGAAGAAACAGACTACGAGCAGTACTTC.

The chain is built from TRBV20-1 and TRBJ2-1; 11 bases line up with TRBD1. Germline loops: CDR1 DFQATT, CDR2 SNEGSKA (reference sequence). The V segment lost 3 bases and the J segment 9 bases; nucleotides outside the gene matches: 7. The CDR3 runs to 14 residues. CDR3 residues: CSASPGTGGIEQFF. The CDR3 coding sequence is TGCAGTGCTAGTCCCGGGACAGGGGGAATTGAGCAGTTCTTC.

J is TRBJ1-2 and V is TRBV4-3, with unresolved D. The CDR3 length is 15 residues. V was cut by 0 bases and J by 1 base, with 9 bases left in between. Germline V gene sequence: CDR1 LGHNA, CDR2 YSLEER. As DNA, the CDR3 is TGCGCCAGCAGCCAAGATCTGGCCAGTAACTATGGCTACACCTTC. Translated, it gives CASSQDLASNYGYTF.

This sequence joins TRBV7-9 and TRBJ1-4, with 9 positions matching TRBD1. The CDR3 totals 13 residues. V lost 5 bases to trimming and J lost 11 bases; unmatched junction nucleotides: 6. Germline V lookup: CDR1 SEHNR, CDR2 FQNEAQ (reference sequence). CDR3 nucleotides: TGTGCCAGCAGCCGGACAGGGGTGGACAAACTGTTTTTT. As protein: CASSRTGVDKLFF.